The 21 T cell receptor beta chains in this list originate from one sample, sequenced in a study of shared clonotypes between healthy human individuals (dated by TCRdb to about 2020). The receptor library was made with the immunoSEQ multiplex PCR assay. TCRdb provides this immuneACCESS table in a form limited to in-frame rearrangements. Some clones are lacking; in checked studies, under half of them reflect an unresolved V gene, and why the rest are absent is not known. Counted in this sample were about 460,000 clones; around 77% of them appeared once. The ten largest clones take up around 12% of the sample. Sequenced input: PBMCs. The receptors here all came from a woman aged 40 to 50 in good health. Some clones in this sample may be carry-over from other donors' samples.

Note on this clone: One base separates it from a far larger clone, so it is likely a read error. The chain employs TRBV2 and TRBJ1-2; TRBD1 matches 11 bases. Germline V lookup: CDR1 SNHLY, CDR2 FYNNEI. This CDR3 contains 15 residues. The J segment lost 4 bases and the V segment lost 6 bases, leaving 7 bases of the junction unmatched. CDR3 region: CASRRDRGIIYGYTF. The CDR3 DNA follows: TGTGCCAGCAGGCGGGACAGGGGGATCATCTATGGCTACACCTTC.

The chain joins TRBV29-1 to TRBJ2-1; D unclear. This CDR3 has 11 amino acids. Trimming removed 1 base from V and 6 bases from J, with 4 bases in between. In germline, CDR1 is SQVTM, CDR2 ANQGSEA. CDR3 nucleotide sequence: TGCAGCGTTGAAGTGGTCAATGAGCAGTTCTTC. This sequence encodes CSVEVVNEQFF.

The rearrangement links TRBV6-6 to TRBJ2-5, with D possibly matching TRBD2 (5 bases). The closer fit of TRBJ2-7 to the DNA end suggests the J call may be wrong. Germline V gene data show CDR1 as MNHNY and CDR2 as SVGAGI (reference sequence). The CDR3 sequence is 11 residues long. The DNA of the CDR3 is TGTGCCAGTGGAAGGGAGTACGAGCAGTACTTC. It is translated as CASGREYEQYF.

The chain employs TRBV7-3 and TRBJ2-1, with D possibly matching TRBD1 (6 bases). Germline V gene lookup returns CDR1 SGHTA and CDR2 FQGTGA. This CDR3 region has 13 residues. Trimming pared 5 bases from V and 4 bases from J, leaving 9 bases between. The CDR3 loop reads CASSQGRYNEQFF. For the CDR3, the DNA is TGTGCCAGCAGCCAGGGGCGTTACAATGAGCAGTTCTTC.

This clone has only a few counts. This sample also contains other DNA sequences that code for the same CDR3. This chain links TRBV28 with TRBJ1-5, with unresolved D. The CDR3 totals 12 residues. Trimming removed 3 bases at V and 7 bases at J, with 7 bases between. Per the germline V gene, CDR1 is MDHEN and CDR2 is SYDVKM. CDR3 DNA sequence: TGTGCCAGCAGTTTTTCGGGGCAGCCCCAGCATTTT. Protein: CASSFSGQPQHF.

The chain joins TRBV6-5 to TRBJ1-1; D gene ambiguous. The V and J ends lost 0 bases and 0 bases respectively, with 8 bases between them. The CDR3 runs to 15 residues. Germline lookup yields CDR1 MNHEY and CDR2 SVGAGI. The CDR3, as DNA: TGTGCCAGCAGTTACTCTCCAGATTTGAACACTGAAGCTTTCTTT. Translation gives CASSYSPDLNTEAFF.

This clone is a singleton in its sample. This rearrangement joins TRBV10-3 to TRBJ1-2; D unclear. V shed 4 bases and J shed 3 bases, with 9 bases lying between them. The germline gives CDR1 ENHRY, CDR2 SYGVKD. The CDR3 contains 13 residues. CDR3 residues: CAISAGRDYGYTF. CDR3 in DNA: TGTGCCATCAGTGCCGGGCGCGACTATGGCTACACCTTC.

CDR3 amino acids: CASGLQGSGELFF. In DNA form, the CDR3 reads TGTGCCAGCGGTCTTCAGGGGTCCGGGGAGCTGTTTTTT. The chain recombines TRBV9 with TRBJ2-2; possibly TRBD1 for D (6 bases). The CDR3 runs to 13 residues. The V end lost 7 bases, the J end lost 6 bases, and 13 bases lay between the germline ends. Germline loops: CDR1 SGDLS, CDR2 YYNGEE.

In DNA form, the CDR3 reads TGTGCCAGCAGCTTAGGGGACAGGGAGCGCGAAAAACTGTTTTTT. Its protein is CASSLGDREREKLFF. This chain connects TRBV7-6 to TRBJ1-4; TRBD1 aligns across 9 bases. The CDR3 has 15 residues. With V trimmed by 1 base and J by 8 bases, 5 bases remained unmatched. Germline-derived CDR1 and CDR2 are SGHVS and FNYEAQ.

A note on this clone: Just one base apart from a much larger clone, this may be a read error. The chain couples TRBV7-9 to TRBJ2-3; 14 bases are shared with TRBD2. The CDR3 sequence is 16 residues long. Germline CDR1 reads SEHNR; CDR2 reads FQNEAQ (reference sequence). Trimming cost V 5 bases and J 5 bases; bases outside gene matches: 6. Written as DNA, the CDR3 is TGTGCCAGCAGCCCACGAGGACTAGCGGGAGGAGATACGCAGTATTTT. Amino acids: CASSPRGLAGGDTQYF.

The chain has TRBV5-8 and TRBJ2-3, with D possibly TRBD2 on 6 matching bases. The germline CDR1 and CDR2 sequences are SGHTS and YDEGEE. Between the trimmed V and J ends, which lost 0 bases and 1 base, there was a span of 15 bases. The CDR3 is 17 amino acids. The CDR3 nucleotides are TGTGCCAGCAGCTTGGTTTTTGACGGGAGTCGCACAGATACGCAGTATTTT. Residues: CASSLVFDGSRTDTQYF.

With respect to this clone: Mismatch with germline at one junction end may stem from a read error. In DNA form, the CDR3 reads TGTGCCTGGAGTGGGACAGAGAACACTGAAGCTTCCTTT. Its translation is CAWSGTENTEASF. The rearrangement uses TRBV30 and TRBJ1-1; weak D call: TRBD1 (6 bases). CDR1 is GTSNPN and CDR2 is SVGIG in the germline V gene (reference sequence). This CDR3 has 13 amino acids.

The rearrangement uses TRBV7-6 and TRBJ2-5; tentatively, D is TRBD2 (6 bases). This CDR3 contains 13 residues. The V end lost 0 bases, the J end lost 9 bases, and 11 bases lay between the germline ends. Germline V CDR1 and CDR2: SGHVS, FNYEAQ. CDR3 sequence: CASSLAEGAPQYF. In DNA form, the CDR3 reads TGTGCCAGCAGCTTAGCGGAGGGAGCCCCCCAGTACTTC.

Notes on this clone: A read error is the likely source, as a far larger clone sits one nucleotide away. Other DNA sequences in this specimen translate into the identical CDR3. CDR3 in DNA: TGCGCCAGCAGCGTGGGTCTGAACACTGAGGCTTTCTTT. This translates into CASSVGLNTEAFF. This chain connects TRBV10-1 to TRBJ1-1; D not resolved. The CDR3 loop spans 13 amino acids. Germline V gene lookup returns CDR1 WNHNN and CDR2 SYGVQD (reference sequence).

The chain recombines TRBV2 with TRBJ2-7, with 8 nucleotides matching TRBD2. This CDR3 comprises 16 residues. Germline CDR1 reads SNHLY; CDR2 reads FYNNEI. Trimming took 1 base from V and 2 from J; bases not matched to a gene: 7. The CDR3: CASSEGPLAGAYEQYF. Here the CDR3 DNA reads TGTGCCAGCAGTGAAGGCCCCCTAGCGGGTGCCTACGAGCAGTACTTC.

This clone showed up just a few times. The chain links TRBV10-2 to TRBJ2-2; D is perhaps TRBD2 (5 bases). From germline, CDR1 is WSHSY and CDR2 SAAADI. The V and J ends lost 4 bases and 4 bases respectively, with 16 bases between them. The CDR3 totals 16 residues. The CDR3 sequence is CASSGWAGKSTGELFF. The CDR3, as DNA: TGCGCCAGCAGTGGTTGGGCGGGCAAGAGCACCGGGGAGCTGTTTTTT.

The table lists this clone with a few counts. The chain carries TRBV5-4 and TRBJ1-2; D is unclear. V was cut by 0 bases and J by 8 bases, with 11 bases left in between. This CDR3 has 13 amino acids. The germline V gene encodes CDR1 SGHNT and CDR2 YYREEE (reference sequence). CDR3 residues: CASSLEEKRGYTF. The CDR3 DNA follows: TGTGCCAGCAGCTTGGAGGAGAAGAGGGGCTACACCTTC.

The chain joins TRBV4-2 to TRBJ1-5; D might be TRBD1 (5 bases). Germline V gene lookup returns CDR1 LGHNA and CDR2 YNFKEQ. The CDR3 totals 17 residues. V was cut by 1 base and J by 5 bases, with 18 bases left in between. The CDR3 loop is CASSQGERGRIYQPQHF. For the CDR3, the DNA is TGTGCCAGCAGCCAAGGGGAGAGGGGCAGGATTTATCAGCCCCAGCATTTT.

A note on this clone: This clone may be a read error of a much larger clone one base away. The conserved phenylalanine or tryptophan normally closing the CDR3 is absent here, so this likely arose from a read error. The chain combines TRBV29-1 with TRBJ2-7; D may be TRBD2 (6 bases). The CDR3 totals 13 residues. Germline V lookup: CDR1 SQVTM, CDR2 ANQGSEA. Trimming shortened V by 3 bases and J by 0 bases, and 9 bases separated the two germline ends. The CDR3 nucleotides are TGCAGCGTTGAGGAGGGTAGCTCCTACGAGCAGTACCTC. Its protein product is CSVEEGSSYEQYL.

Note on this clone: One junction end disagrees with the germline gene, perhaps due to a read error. The CDR3 loop reads CASSLRTGGTSGRAF. The CDR3 DNA reads as TGTGCCAGCAGCTTACGGACAGGAGGGACTAGCGGGAGGGCCTTC. The chain has TRBV5-6 and TRBJ2-7, with 16 nucleotides matching TRBD2. The V gene's germline CDR1 is SGHDT and CDR2 YYEEEE. The CDR3 is 15 amino acids.

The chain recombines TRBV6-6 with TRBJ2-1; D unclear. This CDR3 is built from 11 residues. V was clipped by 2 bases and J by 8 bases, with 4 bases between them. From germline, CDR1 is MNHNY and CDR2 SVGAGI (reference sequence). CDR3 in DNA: TGTGCCAGCAGTTACAGCGATGAGCAGTTCTTC. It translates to CASSYSDEQFF.